A selection of T cell receptor beta chains follows, all from one sample in a study of blood T cell repertoires in COVID-19. This table comes from immunoSEQ multiplex PCR, and its TCRdb copy is limited to in-frame clones, with some not included. The sample has about 220,000 clones; over 75% are singletons. Sequencing input: peripheral blood. The source is a human donor in a cohort sampled during active COVID-19. Both conserved end residues are part of each CDR3.

CDR3aa	v_gene	j_gene
CASSQDGRDSRYEQYF	TRBV4-3	TRBJ2-7
CASSIGYGTGNEKLFF	TRBV19	TRBJ1-4
CASSVLLAGAEQYF	TRBV2	TRBJ2-7
CATSEGRVSYEQYF	TRBV24-1	TRBJ2-7
CASSYGGRGGNQPQHF	TRBV6-2/TRBV6-3	TRBJ1-5
CASSQWRLSDTQYF	TRBV14	TRBJ2-3
CASSEAGLAGPPEQYF	TRBV2	TRBJ2-7
CASTPQAGVYEQYF	TRBV5-8	TRBJ2-7
CATSDRQLSNEKLFF	TRBV24-1	TRBJ1-4
CASSRRGRENTEAFF	TRBV3-1/TRBV3-2	TRBJ1-1
CATSDDRNTEAFF	TRBV24-1	TRBJ1-1
CASSSSLSLYDTQYF	TRBV19	TRBJ2-3
CASSYKGEGRYEQYF	TRBV6-2/TRBV6-3	TRBJ2-7
CASSDRGCGYTF	TRBV10-1	TRBJ1-2
CASSSTGTGKGYTF	TRBV19	TRBJ1-2
CASSLAPPNTGELFF	TRBV11-3	TRBJ2-2
CASSLDGTANEKLFF	TRBV7-9	TRBJ1-4
CASSLRTRQGGDTQYF	TRBV7-2	TRBJ2-3
CASSGRQPQASGNTIYF	TRBV4-1	TRBJ1-3
CASSLASTPYQETQYF	TRBV5-1	TRBJ2-5
CASSSTRIGETQYF	TRBV27	TRBJ2-5
CASSRAGGGWTEAFF	TRBV19	TRBJ1-1
CATSATLGQGGGTDTQYF	TRBV24-1	TRBJ2-3
CSAGGDSYEQYF	TRBV29-1	TRBJ2-7
CASSPRQTTNEKLFF	TRBV6-6	TRBJ1-4
CASSQDRGNTEAFF	TRBV18	TRBJ1-1
CAIKPRDYEQYF	TRBV10-3	TRBJ2-7
CASSGQEHTGELFF	TRBV25-1	TRBJ2-2
CSVQKGTGGYEQYF	TRBV29-1	TRBJ2-7
CASSPGDTEAFF	TRBV9	TRBJ1-1
CASSSSGYSYEQYF	TRBV7-9	TRBJ2-7